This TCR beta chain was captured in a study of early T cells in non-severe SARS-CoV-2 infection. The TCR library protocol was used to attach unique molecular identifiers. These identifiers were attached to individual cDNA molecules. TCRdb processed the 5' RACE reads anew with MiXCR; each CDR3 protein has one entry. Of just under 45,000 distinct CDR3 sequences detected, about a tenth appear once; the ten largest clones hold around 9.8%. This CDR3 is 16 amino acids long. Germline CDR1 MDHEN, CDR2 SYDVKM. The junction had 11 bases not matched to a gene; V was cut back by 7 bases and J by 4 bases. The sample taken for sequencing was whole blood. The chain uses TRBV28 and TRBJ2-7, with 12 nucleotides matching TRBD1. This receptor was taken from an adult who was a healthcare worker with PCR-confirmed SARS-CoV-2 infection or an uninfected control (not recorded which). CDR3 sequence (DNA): TGTGCCAGCACCCCCTCGGGGACAGGGGGCTTATACGAGCAGTACTTC. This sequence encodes CASTPSGTGGLYEQYF. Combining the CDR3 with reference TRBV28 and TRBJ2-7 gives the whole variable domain DVKVTQSSRYLVKRTGEKVFLECVQDMDHENMFWYRQDPGLGLRLIYFSYDVKMKEKGDIPEGYSVSREKKERFSLILESASTNQTSMYLCASTPSGTGGLYEQYFGPGTRLTVT.